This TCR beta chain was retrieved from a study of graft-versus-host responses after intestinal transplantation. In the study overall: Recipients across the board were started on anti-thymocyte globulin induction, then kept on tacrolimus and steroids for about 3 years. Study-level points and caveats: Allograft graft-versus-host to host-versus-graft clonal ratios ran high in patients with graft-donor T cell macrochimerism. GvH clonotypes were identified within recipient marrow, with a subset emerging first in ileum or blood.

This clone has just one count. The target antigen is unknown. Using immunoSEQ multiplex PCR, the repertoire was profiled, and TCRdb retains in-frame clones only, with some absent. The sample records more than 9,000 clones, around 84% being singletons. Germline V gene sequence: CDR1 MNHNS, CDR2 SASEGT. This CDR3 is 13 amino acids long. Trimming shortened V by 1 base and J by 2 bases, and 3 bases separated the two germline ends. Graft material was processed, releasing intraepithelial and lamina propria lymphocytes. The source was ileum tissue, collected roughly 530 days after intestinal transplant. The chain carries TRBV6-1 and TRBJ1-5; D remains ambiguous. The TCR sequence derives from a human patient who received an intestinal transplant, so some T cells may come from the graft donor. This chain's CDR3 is CASSEERNQPQHF. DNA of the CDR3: TGTGCCAGCAGTGAAGAACGCAATCAGCCCCAGCATTTT.